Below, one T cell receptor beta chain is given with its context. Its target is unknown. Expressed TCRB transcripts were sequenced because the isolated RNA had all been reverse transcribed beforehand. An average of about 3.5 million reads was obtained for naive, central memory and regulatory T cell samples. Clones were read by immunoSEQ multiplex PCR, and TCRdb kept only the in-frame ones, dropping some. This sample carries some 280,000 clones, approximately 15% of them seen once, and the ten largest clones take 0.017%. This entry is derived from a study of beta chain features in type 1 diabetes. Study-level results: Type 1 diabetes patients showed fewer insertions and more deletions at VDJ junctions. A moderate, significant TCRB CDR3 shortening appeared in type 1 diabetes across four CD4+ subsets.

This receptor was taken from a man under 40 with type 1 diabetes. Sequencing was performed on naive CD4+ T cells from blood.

For the CDR3, the DNA is TGTGCCAGCAGTTTGGTCGGGAGGGCCGACAAAAACATTCAGTACTTC. It is translated as CASSLVGRADKNIQYF. The gene calls are TRBV27 and TRBJ2-4, with 8 bases that match TRBD2. After removal of 3 bases from V and 3 bases from J, the junction contained 7 bases not matched to a gene. The CDR3 consists of 16 residues. The V gene's germline CDR1 is MNHEY and CDR2 SMNVEV (reference sequence).